Each of the 24 T cell receptor beta chains below was sequenced from the same sample in a study of control samples from healthy donors and cancer patients. The repertoire was sequenced with immunoSEQ multiplex PCR; TCRdb's copy has only in-frame clones and lacks some. Of 150,000 to 200,000 clones in the sample, 91% are singletons; the top ten hold 2%. The source material was blood. These receptors were taken from a middle-aged woman in good health.

The gene calls are TRBV6-5 and TRBJ2-7; tentative D call: TRBD2 (5 bases). Germline V gene lookup returns CDR1 MNHEY and CDR2 SVGAGI. The CDR3 is made up of 12 amino acids. Trimming took 4 bases from V and 4 from J, leaving 8 bases between them. CDR3 residues: CASSSPGYEQYF. CDR3 in DNA: TGTGCCAGCAGTTCACCGGGGTACGAGCAGTACTTC.

The chain is built from TRBV5-1 and TRBJ1-1; D perhaps matches TRBD1 (5 bases). Trimming cost V 4 bases and J 4 bases, with 17 bases left between them. Germline V gives CDR1 SGHRS, CDR2 YFSETQ. The CDR3 extends over 15 amino acids. In nucleotides, the CDR3 is TGCGCCAGCAGCGAACAGGTAATTGAGAGCACTGAAGCTTTCTTT. Translated: CASSEQVIESTEAFF.

The genes are TRBV19 and TRBJ2-1; D is unclear. The CDR3 is 15 amino acids. Germline V gene data show CDR1 as LNHDA and CDR2 as SQIVND (reference sequence). Trimming removed 6 bases at V and 0 bases at J, with 12 bases between. The DNA for the CDR3 is TGTGCCAGTAGCATGAGCGTGAGCTCCTACAATGAGCAGTTCTTC. Protein: CASSMSVSSYNEQFF.

To note about this clone: Other DNA sequences in the sample encode the same CDR3. The chain combines TRBV7-6 with TRBJ2-2; D not resolved. Germline-derived CDR1 and CDR2 are SGHVS and FNYEAQ. The V end was cut by 0 bases, the J end by 4 bases, with 18 bases between. CDR3 length: 18 amino acids. The CDR3 bases are TGTGCCAGCAGCTTAGCGCCTGGCCCTGGGATTTTCACCGGGGAGCTGTTTTTT. Protein sequence: CASSLAPGPGIFTGELFF.

This chain uses TRBV5-4 with TRBJ2-3; 13 nucleotides match TRBD2. The CDR3 sequence is 18 residues long. Per germline, CDR1 SGHNT and CDR2 YYREEE (reference sequence). The V and J ends lost 0 bases and 1 base, in that order; junction bases with no gene match: 5. The chain's CDR3 is CASSLELAGGPGTDTQYF. The DNA of the CDR3 is TGTGCCAGCAGCTTGGAACTAGCGGGGGGGCCAGGCACAGATACGCAGTATTTT. The whole variable domain, filled in from reference TRBV5-4 and TRBJ2-3, reads ETGVTQSPTHLIKTRGQQVTLRCSSQSGHNTVSWYQQALGQGPQFIFQYYREEENGRGNFPPRFSGLQFPNYSSELNVNALELDDSALYLCASSLELAGGPGTDTQYFGPGTRLTVL.

The V and J genes are TRBV14 and TRBJ1-3; D call uncertain. V was trimmed by 4 bases and J by 2 bases, leaving 6 bases between them. The germline V gene encodes CDR1 SGHDN and CDR2 FVKESK. CDR3 length equals 13 residues. Here the CDR3 DNA reads TGTGCCAGCAGCCCCACTCCTGGAAACACCATATATTTT. Its translation is CASSPTPGNTIYF.

The rearrangement links TRBV7-8 to TRBJ1-6; a possible D gene is TRBD1 (6 bases). The CDR3 extends over 18 amino acids. The V end lost 2 bases, the J end lost 5 bases, and 19 bases lay between the germline ends. Germline lookup yields CDR1 SGHVS and CDR2 FQNEAQ. The CDR3 nucleotides are TGTGCCAGCAGCTTACAGTCTGGGCAGGGGAAGGATAATTCACCCCTCCACTTT. It translates to CASSLQSGQGKDNSPLHF.

This chain joins TRBV5-5 and TRBJ1-2, with D maybe TRBD1 (5 bases). Germline values: CDR1 SGHKS, CDR2 YYEKEE (reference sequence). Trimming removed 4 bases at V and 8 bases at J, with 15 bases between. This CDR3 contains 13 residues. Here the CDR3 DNA reads TGTGCCAGCAGCCCTTTCCCGGGGGACGGCTACACCTTC. This encodes CASSPFPGDGYTF. Drawing the rest from reference TRBV5-5 and TRBJ1-2, the complete variable domain is DAGVTQSPTHLIKTRGQQVTLRCSPISGHKSVSWYQQVLGQGPQFIFQYYEKEERGRGNFPDRFSARQFPNYSSELNVNALLLGDSALYLCASSPFPGDGYTFGSGTRLTVV.

The V gene is TRBV2, the J gene TRBJ1-2; TRBD1 matches 8 bases. Germline-derived CDR1 and CDR2 are SNHLY and FYNNEI. Trimming removed 2 bases from V and 6 bases from J; junction bases left unmatched: 8. The CDR3 length is 15 residues. CDR3 amino acids: CASSELRQGADGYTF. The CDR3 nucleotides read TGTGCCAGCAGTGAATTGAGGCAGGGGGCAGATGGCTACACCTTC.

The V and J genes are TRBV3-1 (or the pseudogene TRBV3-2) and TRBJ1-6; D is undetermined. CDR3 length equals 14 residues. Trimming cost V 4 bases and J 0 bases, with 4 bases left between them. Germline lookup yields CDR1 LGHDT and CDR2 YNNKEL (reference sequence). The CDR3 here is CASSRNSYNSPLHF. The CDR3 nucleotides read TGTGCCAGCAGCCGTAACTCCTATAATTCACCCCTCCACTTT.

CDR3 sequence: CASSPPRGYNEQFF. DNA for the CDR3: TGCGCCAGCAGCCCCCCGCGGGGGTACAATGAGCAGTTCTTC. The chain couples TRBV4-1 to TRBJ2-1; 7 bases align to TRBD2. There are 14 residues in the CDR3. Germline CDR1 reads MGHRA; CDR2 reads YSYEKL. J was trimmed by 4 bases and V by 4 bases; bases with no gene match: 4.

The chain has TRBV10-3 and TRBJ2-1; TRBD2 matches 10 bases. The V and J ends lost 5 bases and 0 bases, in that order; junction bases with no gene match: 10. Germline-derived CDR1 and CDR2 are ENHRY and SYGVKD. This CDR3 has 18 residues. CDR3 protein: CAISTYSGGQSSYNEQFF. Written as DNA, the CDR3 is TGTGCCATCAGTACCTATAGCGGGGGGCAAAGCTCCTACAATGAGCAGTTCTTC.

The J gene is TRBJ1-4, the V gene TRBV10-2, with a tentative D call TRBD1 (5 bases). V dropped 1 base and J dropped 8 bases, with 8 bases sitting between them. CDR1 and CDR2 from the germline V gene are WSHSY and SAAADI. The CDR3 sequence is 13 residues long. The CDR3 nucleotides are TGCGCCAGCAGTGAGTTAGGGGTAGAAAAACTGTTTTTT. Its translation: CASSELGVEKLFF.

V is TRBV12-3 or TRBV12-4 and J is TRBJ1-3; D is unclear. V was shortened by 6 bases and J by 5 bases, with 2 bases between the two germline ends. The CDR3 is made up of 10 amino acids. DNA of the CDR3: TGTGCCAGCAGGCGAAACACCATATATTTT. Encoded protein: CASRRNTIYF.

This clone was picked up one time. CDR3 sequence (DNA): TGCGCCAGCGCCCCTTACCAGGGGGGGAGGGACAATGAGCAGTTCTTC. Translated: CASAPYQGGRDNEQFF. V and J are TRBV5-1 and TRBJ2-1, with D perhaps given as TRBD1 or TRBD2 (7 bases each). The germline CDR1 and CDR2 sequences are SGHRS and YFSETQ. V lost 7 bases and J lost 5, with 22 bases in between. CDR3 size: 16 residues.

The V gene is TRBV27, the J gene TRBJ1-1; D ambiguous. Germline values: CDR1 MNHEY, CDR2 SMNVEV (reference sequence). Between the trimmed V and J ends, which lost 6 bases and 4 bases, there was a span of 9 bases. CDR3 size: 12 residues. The CDR3 DNA follows: TGTGCCAGCAGACACAGCTCCACTGAAGCTTTCTTT. It codes for CASRHSSTEAFF.

The genes are TRBV14 and TRBJ2-5; the D gene is possibly TRBD2 (6 bases). The germline V and J ends were trimmed by 0 bases and 1 base, with 15 bases remaining between them. From germline, CDR1 is SGHDN and CDR2 FVKESK. The CDR3 covers 17 residues. DNA for the CDR3: TGTGCCAGCAGCCAAGAGGTGGCGGGAAGGAGCCAAGAGACCCAGTACTTC. Its translation is CASSQEVAGRSQETQYF. Filled out from reference TRBV14 and TRBJ2-5, the complete variable domain reads EAGVTQFPSHSVIEKGQTVTLRCDPISGHDNLYWYRRVMGKEIKFLLHFVKESKQDESGMPNNRFLAERTGGTYSTLKVQPAELEDSGVYFCASSQEVAGRSQETQYFGPGTRLLVL.

V and J are TRBV6-1 and TRBJ1-6; no clear D. The CDR3 covers 16 residues. Germline CDR1 reads MNHNS; CDR2 reads SASEGT. V was shortened by 6 bases and J by 0 bases, with 12 bases between the two germline ends. CDR3 bases: TGTGCCAGCAGAGAATCCGGGATCTCCTATAATTCACCCCTCCACTTT. Its protein is CASRESGISYNSPLHF.

The rearrangement uses TRBV7-8 and TRBJ2-1; TRBD2 matches 10 bases. J was trimmed by 2 bases and V by 3 bases; bases with no gene match: 4. The CDR3 spans 16 residues. Germline-derived CDR1 and CDR2 are SGHVS and FQNEAQ. The CDR3 here is CASSFSGGTTYNEQFF. CDR3 sequence (DNA): TGTGCCAGCAGCTTTAGCGGGGGGACCACCTACAATGAGCAGTTCTTC.

The V and J genes are TRBV13 and TRBJ2-1; maybe TRBD1 (5 bases). The V gene's germline CDR1 is PRHDT and CDR2 FYEKMQ (reference sequence). This CDR3 has 16 residues. V was pared by 5 bases and J by 7 bases, with 21 bases between. CDR3 sequence: CASSQGYWGSGNEQFF. The CDR3 DNA sequence: TGTGCCAGCAGCCAAGGGTACTGGGGTTCAGGGAATGAGCAGTTCTTC. The full variable domain, in which reference TRBV13 and TRBJ2-1 provide the parts outside the CDR3, is AAGVIQSPRHLIKEKRETATLKCYPIPRHDTVYWYQQGPGQDPQFLISFYEKMQSDKGSIPDRFSAQQFSDYHSELNMSSLELGDSALYFCASSQGYWGSGNEQFFGPGTRLTVL.

The chain is built from TRBV9 and TRBJ2-4, with 7 bases fitting TRBD1. This CDR3 has 17 amino acids. Germline lookup yields CDR1 SGDLS and CDR2 YYNGEE. V lost 4 bases and J lost 0; bases outside the gene matches: 10. CDR3 loop: CASSLTGQALAKNIQYF. The CDR3 DNA sequence: TGTGCCAGCAGCTTAACAGGACAGGCCCTAGCCAAAAACATTCAGTACTTC.

The V call is TRBV18, the J call TRBJ2-1; TRBD2 matches at 11 bases. Germline V lookup: CDR1 KGHSH, CDR2 LQKENI. The J segment lost 5 bases and the V segment lost 1 base, leaving 1 base of the junction unmatched. This CDR3 is built from 15 residues. The CDR3 region is CASSPLSGGDNEQFF. DNA of the CDR3: TGTGCCAGCTCACCACTTAGCGGGGGGGACAATGAGCAGTTCTTC.

V gene TRBV7-9 combines with J gene TRBJ1-2; 7 nucleotides align to TRBD1. CDR3 length equals 13 residues. Germline-derived CDR1 and CDR2 are SEHNR and FQNEAQ (reference sequence). With 5 bases clipped from V and 6 bases from J, the junction kept 6 bases outside the gene matches. CDR3 bases: TGTGCCAGCAGCCCGACAGGGATTGATGGCTACACCTTC. Its protein is CASSPTGIDGYTF.

The chain employs TRBV7-3 and TRBJ2-1, with a possible D match to TRBD1 (8 bases). The V gene's germline CDR1 is SGHTA and CDR2 FQGTGA. The CDR3 spans 17 residues. The V gene lost 5 bases and the J gene lost 8 bases, with 25 bases spanning the gap. CDR3 coding DNA: TGTGCCAGCAGCCCGACCCCGGACAGGGAGGGTTGGGATGAGCAGTTCTTC. Translation: CASSPTPDREGWDEQFF.